The 13 T cell receptor beta chains below all came from one sample that was sequenced in a study of T cell responses to AZD1222 COVID-19 vaccine. Generated by immunoSEQ multiplex PCR, the TCRdb table keeps only in-frame clones and is missing some. The sample carries about 120,000 clones, under 95% recorded once. Sequencing used peripheral blood, obtained 28 days after the second AZD1222 dose. The origin of the receptors is an adult who received the AZD1222 COVID-19 vaccine.

V and J are TRBV29-1 and TRBJ1-1, with D possibly matching TRBD1 (6 bases). The germline V and J ends were trimmed by 4 bases and 1 base, with 16 bases remaining between them. Germline V gives CDR1 SQVTM, CDR2 ANQGSEA. The CDR3 sequence is 15 residues long. CDR3 nucleotide sequence: TGCAGCGTTGTTTGGGGGGGCAATTCGAACACTGAAGCTTTCTTT. Protein product: CSVVWGGNSNTEAFF.

The rearrangement uses TRBV5-1 and TRBJ2-2, with D possibly matching TRBD2 (7 bases). The CDR3 length is 16 residues. Trimming left V 9 bases short and J 0 bases short, with 18 bases between. Germline V gene data show CDR1 as SGHRS and CDR2 as YFSETQ. The CDR3 loop reads CATKEGGGANTGELFF. DNA for the CDR3: TGCGCCACCAAGGAGGGGGGGGGCGCGAACACCGGGGAGCTGTTTTTT.

The chain joins TRBV29-1 to TRBJ2-1; 11 bases align to TRBD2. The CDR3 sequence is 14 residues long. V dropped 3 bases and J dropped 6; count of bases not matched to a gene: 4. Germline-derived CDR1 and CDR2 are SQVTM and ANQGSEA. The CDR3: CSVEASGRSNEQFF. The CDR3 DNA is TGCAGCGTTGAGGCTAGCGGGAGGTCCAATGAGCAGTTCTTC.

This chain uses TRBV5-1 with TRBJ2-7; TRBD2 is a possible D gene (5 bases). CDR3 length: 14 residues. Trimming left V 3 bases short and J 2 bases short, with 12 bases between. Germline V gene data show CDR1 as SGHRS and CDR2 as YFSETQ. Here the CDR3 reads CASSSTGKAYEQYF. In DNA form, the CDR3 reads TGCGCCAGCAGCTCTACCGGGAAAGCCTACGAGCAGTACTTC.

This chain uses TRBV28 with TRBJ2-7; 11 nucleotides align to TRBD2. CDR3 length: 14 residues. Germline lookup yields CDR1 MDHEN and CDR2 SYDVKM. The junction had 8 bases not matched to a gene; V was cut back by 6 bases and J by 7 bases. CDR3 loop: CASRIAGGPGEQYF. In nucleotides, the CDR3 is TGTGCCAGCAGGATAGCGGGAGGGCCGGGGGAGCAGTACTTC.

This clone appeared a single time. V is TRBV7-9 and J is TRBJ2-7, with 7 bases fitting TRBD1. Germline V gene sequence: CDR1 SEHNR, CDR2 FQNEAQ (reference sequence). V dropped 3 bases and J dropped 2; count of bases not matched to a gene: 7. The CDR3 loop spans 15 amino acids. CDR3 DNA sequence: TGTGCCAGCAGCTTTGGGACAGCTGAACCCTACGAGCAGTACTTC. Translated: CASSFGTAEPYEQYF.

This clone was seen only once. The V gene is TRBV2, the J gene TRBJ2-7; the match to TRBD2 covers 9 bases. V was pared by 7 bases and J by 4 bases, with 5 bases of the junction left unmatched. This CDR3 has 13 amino acids. Germline assignment: CDR1 SNHLY and CDR2 FYNNEI. CDR3 region: CASKTSGFYEQYF. In DNA, the CDR3 is TGTGCCAGCAAAACTAGCGGGTTTTACGAGCAGTACTTC.

This clone was observed a handful of times. The chain is built from TRBV5-4 and TRBJ2-7; D perhaps matches TRBD1 (5 bases). The CDR3 is 15 residues long. Trimming left V 0 bases short and J 7 bases short, with 17 bases between. Per the germline V gene, CDR1 is SGHNT and CDR2 is YYREEE (reference sequence). CDR3: CASSLVAQGPGEQYF. Here the CDR3 DNA reads TGTGCCAGCAGCTTGGTAGCTCAGGGCCCAGGAGAGCAGTACTTC.

The chain uses TRBV4-2 and TRBJ2-2, with D perhaps TRBD1 (5 bases). V gave up 1 base and J gave up 1 base, with 7 bases separating them. Germline V lookup: CDR1 LGHNA, CDR2 YNFKEQ. This CDR3 comprises 15 residues. The CDR3 spells CASSQVGENTGELFF. Written as DNA, the CDR3 is TGTGCCAGCAGCCAAGTAGGGGAGAACACCGGGGAGCTGTTTTTT.

V gene TRBV4-1 combines with J gene TRBJ1-1; D is undetermined. The V gene's germline CDR1 is MGHRA and CDR2 YSYEKL. The CDR3 covers 13 residues. V lost 2 bases and J lost 5, with 9 bases in between. The chain's CDR3 is CASSQILRTEAFF. The CDR3 DNA is TGCGCCAGCAGCCAAATACTAAGGACTGAAGCTTTCTTT.

This sequence joins TRBV5-1 and TRBJ2-3; perhaps TRBD2 as D (5 bases). The CDR3 is 16 amino acids. Trimming took off 0 bases at V and 0 bases at J, with 11 bases between the two ends. Germline CDR1 SGHRS, CDR2 YFSETQ. DNA of the CDR3: TGCGCCAGCAGCTTGGTTCGTCCGGGGAGCACAGATACGCAGTATTTT. Protein: CASSLVRPGSTDTQYF.

The chain couples TRBV6-5 to TRBJ2-2; unclear D gene. Trimming cost V 8 bases and J 6 bases, with 10 bases left between them. CDR3 length: 12 residues. Germline V lookup: CDR1 MNHEY, CDR2 SVGAGI. Written as DNA, the CDR3 is TGTGCCAGCTCTCGGGCCGCCGGGGAGCTGTTTTTT. It translates to CASSRAAGELFF.

This clone was found once. The chain links TRBV27 to TRBJ2-1; a possible D gene is TRBD1 (6 bases). V dropped 3 bases and J dropped 7 bases, with 16 bases sitting between them. Per germline, CDR1 MNHEY and CDR2 SMNVEV (reference sequence). This CDR3 is 15 amino acids long. Here the CDR3 DNA reads TGTGCCAGCAGTTTTTCGGCCAGGGGACCGAATGAGCAGTTCTTC. Residues: CASSFSARGPNEQFF.